One and the same sample provided the 8 T cell receptor beta chains below, sequenced in a study of T-cell memory formation after mild COVID-19. A single record per CDR3 protein comes from TCRdb applying MiXCR to the 5' RACE reads. The profile shows under 450,000 distinct CDR3 sequences, 14% of them singletons. The material sequenced was PBMCs or a T cell subset sorted from them (not recorded which). All receptors come from a man aged 18 to 30 who had mild COVID-19 (a few samples of this study predate the infection). Cell type and time point are not known.

This clonotype has only a few counts. This chain uses TRBV6-4 with TRBJ1-3; 8 bases are a match to TRBD1. The ends lost 6 bases at V and 5 bases at J; junction bases unmatched: 6. This CDR3 has 14 amino acids. Germline-derived CDR1 and CDR2 are MRHNA and SNTAGT. CDR3 loop: CASRAGQGRNTIYF. CDR3 DNA: TGTGCCAGCAGGGCTGGACAGGGTCGAAACACCATATATTTT.

The V call is TRBV9, the J call TRBJ1-2; D is unclear. The CDR3 extends over 23 amino acids. Trimming cost V 3 bases and J 3 bases, with 39 bases left between them. In germline, CDR1 is SGDLS, CDR2 YYNGEE. The CDR3 nucleotides are TGTGCCAGCAGCGAAAGCGGCGGAGCCCAAGTGGGGAACACAGTAGGACTATACTATGGCTACACCTTC. This codes for CASSESGGAQVGNTVGLYYGYTF.

This rearrangement joins TRBV4-2 to TRBJ2-3; 8 positions agree with TRBD2. Germline CDR1 is LGHNA and CDR2 is YNFKEQ. This CDR3 region has 18 residues. J lost 1 base, V lost 0 bases, and 9 bases had no gene match. The CDR3 coding sequence is TGTGCCAGCAGCCAAGAACTTGGCTCAGCGGGGGGCACAGATACGCAGTATTTT. Its translation: CASSQELGSAGGTDTQYF.

The chain couples TRBV4-3 to TRBJ2-2; 12 nucleotides align to TRBD2. V dropped 1 base and J dropped 6; count of bases not matched to a gene: 15. CDR3 length: 20 amino acids. Germline loops: CDR1 LGHNA, CDR2 YSLEER. This CDR3 is CASSQVDRLAGGPRAGELFF. For the CDR3, the DNA is TGCGCCAGCAGCCAAGTAGATCGGCTAGCGGGGGGGCCGCGGGCCGGGGAGCTGTTTTTT.

This clonotype was recorded a few times. The rearrangement joins TRBV4-1 to TRBJ2-5; perhaps TRBD2 as D (5 bases). The germline CDR1 and CDR2 sequences are MGHRA and YSYEKL. V was clipped by 1 base and J by 5 bases, with 23 bases between them. The CDR3 sequence is 18 residues long. CDR3 protein: CASSQGPRGSAGRETQYF. The CDR3 DNA follows: TGCGCCAGCAGCCAAGGTCCCCGGGGATCAGCTGGACGGGAGACCCAGTACTTC.

This clonotype was seen only a few times. V gene TRBV29-1 combines with J gene TRBJ1-5; TRBD1 is a possible D gene (5 bases). The V gene's germline CDR1 is SQVTM and CDR2 ANQGSEA. CDR3 length: 14 amino acids. Trimming removed 7 bases from V and 3 bases from J, with 16 bases in between. The CDR3 loop reads CSASGGTDNQPQHF. In DNA, the CDR3 is TGCAGCGCCTCGGGAGGGACGGACAATCAGCCCCAGCATTTT.

This sequence joins TRBV5-1 and TRBJ2-5; 9 bases line up with TRBD2. The CDR3 extends over 15 amino acids. Looked up from germline, CDR1 is SGHRS and CDR2 is YFSETQ. V was clipped by 4 bases and J by 1 base; unmatched bases: 5. CDR3 sequence (DNA): TGCGCCAGCAGCGACTTAGCGGGGGCCCAAGAGACCCAGTACTTC. As protein: CASSDLAGAQETQYF.

This clonotype was observed many times. The genes are TRBV11-2 and TRBJ2-3; D uncertain. Germline assignment: CDR1 SGHAT and CDR2 FQNNGV. V was trimmed by 3 bases and J by 6 bases, leaving 7 bases between them. CDR3 length: 12 amino acids. CDR3 sequence (DNA): TGTGCCAGCAGCTTTTCCCGCGATACGCAGTATTTT. Translated, it gives CASSFSRDTQYF.